The source of this T cell receptor (beta chain) is a study of identical twins. Study-level points and caveats: Fewer insertions marked abundant cord blood beta clonotypes; young adult naive trended weakly, memory not at all.

Unique molecular identifiers were present on cDNA, and template switching added a universal primer site. TCRdb re-derived calls from the 5' RACE reads in MiXCR, one entry per CDR3 protein. The sample shows 600,000 to 850,000 distinct CDR3 sequences, over 15% of them seen only once. This CDR3 is built from 15 residues. In germline, CDR1 is MDHEN, CDR2 SYDVKM. The V and J ends lost 4 bases and 4 bases, in that order; junction bases with no gene match: 3. About this clonotype itself: Its specificity is unknown.

The data were also submitted as part of a second study, on T cells expressing NK-cell markers.

The TCR originated in a woman aged 18-29 years in good health. The chain uses TRBV28 and TRBJ2-6; 8 bases are shared with TRBD1. The sample comprised PBMCs. CDR3 residues: CASSYRGAGANVLTF. CDR3 bases: TGTGCCAGCAGTTACAGGGGGGCGGGGGCCAACGTCCTGACTTTC.